The 23 T cell receptor beta chains presented below share a single source sample, sequenced in a study of CD8 T cells in ankylosing spondylitis. TCRdb called the 5' RACE reads again in MiXCR, with one record for every CDR3 protein. In the table there are approximately 250,000 distinct CDR3 sequences, roughly 32% of which are singletons. The specimen sequenced was blood, either unsorted or a sorted T cell fraction (not recorded which). All receptors come from a male donor with ankylosing spondylitis or in good health (not recorded which).

The CDR3 is CASSGTGGDSPLHF. DNA for the CDR3: TGTGCCAGCAGCGGGACAGGTGGCGATTCACCCCTCCACTTT. The V and J genes are TRBV5-5 and TRBJ1-6; TRBD1 matches at 8 bases. The CDR3 runs 14 residues. Germline V gene lookup returns CDR1 SGHKS and CDR2 YYEKEE (reference sequence). The trim removed 4 bases at V and 8 bases at J, leaving 5 bases unmatched. Variable domain in full (rest from reference TRBV5-5 and TRBJ1-6): DAGVTQSPTHLIKTRGQQVTLRCSPISGHKSVSWYQQVLGQGPQFIFQYYEKEERGRGNFPDRFSARQFPNYSSELNVNALLLGDSALYLCASSGTGGDSPLHFGNGTRLTVT.

This clonotype occurred a few times. V is TRBV6-1 and J is TRBJ1-4; D gene unclear. Trimming removed 6 bases at V and 0 bases at J, with 8 bases between. Germline CDR1 reads MNHNS; CDR2 reads SASEGT. The length of the CDR3 is 14 residues. In nucleotides, the CDR3 is TGTGCCAGCAGCGCGTCCCCAACTAATGAAAAACTGTTTTTT. Protein: CASSASPTNEKLFF.

This clonotype turned up a few times. The chain carries TRBV20-1 and TRBJ2-7; 10 bases map to TRBD2. After removal of 6 bases from V and 3 bases from J, the junction contained 5 bases not matched to a gene. CDR3 length: 13 amino acids. Germline assignment: CDR1 DFQATT and CDR2 SNEGSKA (reference sequence). CDR3 amino acids: CSAIAGGGYEQYF. CDR3 bases: TGCAGTGCCATAGCGGGAGGAGGCTACGAGCAGTACTTC.

The V call is TRBV6-5, the J call TRBJ1-1, with 10 bases lining up with TRBD1. CDR3 length: 16 amino acids. The germline CDR1 and CDR2 sequences are MNHEY and SVGAGI. Trimming cost V 6 bases and J 11 bases; bases outside gene matches: 18. In DNA form, the CDR3 reads TGTGCCAGCAGCTACCGACAGGGGGCTCCGTTAGGAATGGCTTTCTTT. Residues: CASSYRQGAPLGMAFF.

This clonotype was detected only a few times. The V and J genes are TRBV12-3 or TRBV12-4 and TRBJ2-7; D is unclear. The CDR3 runs 12 residues. V was cut by 7 bases and J by 5 bases, with 12 bases left in between. CDR3 nucleotide sequence: TGTGCCAGCAACGAAGGGCTCGACGAGCAGTACTTC. Residues: CASNEGLDEQYF.

The genes are TRBV20-1 and TRBJ2-5; D call uncertain. V lost 1 base, J lost 5 bases, and 20 bases lay in between. In germline, CDR1 is DFQATT, CDR2 SNEGSKA (reference sequence). This CDR3 has 16 amino acids. The CDR3 sequence: CSARGASSWGGETQYF. DNA for the CDR3: TGCAGTGCTAGAGGGGCGAGTAGTTGGGGTGGGGAGACCCAGTACTTC.

This clonotype was seen at least ten times. V gene TRBV20-1 combines with J gene TRBJ2-1; 8 bases fit TRBD1. The germline V gene encodes CDR1 DFQATT and CDR2 SNEGSKA (reference sequence). J lost 9 bases, V lost 0 bases, and 7 bases had no gene match. The length of the CDR3 is 14 residues. CDR3 sequence (DNA): TGCAGTGCTAGAGACCCGACAGGGGTCGGTGAGCAGTTCTTC. Its translation: CSARDPTGVGEQFF.

This clonotype was seen a few times. The CDR3 sequence is CSAEEQGSYEQYF. CDR3 bases: TGCAGCGCCGAGGAGCAGGGGTCCTACGAGCAGTACTTC. The chain combines TRBV29-1 with TRBJ2-7, with D tentatively TRBD1 (6 bases). This CDR3 has 13 amino acids. Trimming took off 7 bases at V and 1 base at J, with 14 bases between the two ends. CDR1 and CDR2 (germline): SQVTM, ANQGSEA.

V usage is TRBV7-6 and J usage is TRBJ2-3; the D gene is possibly TRBD1 (5 bases). Germline V gene sequence: CDR1 SGHVS, CDR2 FNYEAQ. This CDR3 has 15 residues. The V and J ends lost 3 bases and 1 base respectively, with 11 bases between them. The CDR3 nucleotides read TGTGCCAGCAGCTTTTCAAAAGGGGGCACAGATACGCAGTATTTT. It codes for CASSFSKGGTDTQYF. Looking up the rest from reference TRBV7-6 and TRBJ2-3 gives the full variable domain: GAGVSQSPRYKVTKRGQDVALRCDPISGHVSLYWYRQALGQGPEFLTYFNYEAQQDKSGLPNDRFSAERPEGSISTLTIQRTEQRDSAMYRCASSFSKGGTDTQYFGPGTRLTVL.

V gene TRBV12-3 or TRBV12-4 combines with J gene TRBJ2-3, with D possibly being TRBD2 (6 bases). This CDR3 contains 15 residues. V shed 3 bases and J shed 2 bases, with 12 bases lying between them. CDR3 sequence: CASSLVEGLTDTQYF. The CDR3 region has the DNA TGTGCCAGCAGTTTGGTAGAGGGACTCACAGATACGCAGTATTTT.

The rearrangement uses TRBV5-6 and TRBJ2-2; possibly TRBD1 for D (5 bases). This CDR3 region has 16 residues. The germline V gene has CDR1 SGHDT and CDR2 YYEEEE. V shed 4 bases and J shed 5 bases, with 18 bases lying between them. CDR3 nucleotides: TGTGCCAGCAGCAGGTCAAGGGGTGTAAGGACCGGGGAGCTGTTTTTT. It is translated as CASSRSRGVRTGELFF.

The table lists this clonotype with a few counts. This chain joins TRBV20-1 and TRBJ1-2; D is uncertain. Germline V gene data show CDR1 as DFQATT and CDR2 as SNEGSKA (reference sequence). The CDR3 extends over 14 amino acids. Deletions cut 0 bases from V and 5 bases from J, with 13 bases between. The CDR3 region has the DNA TGCAGTGCTAGAGATGAGGCCGTGCCTTATGGCTACACCTTC. Its protein is CSARDEAVPYGYTF.

The V and J genes are TRBV12-3 or TRBV12-4 and TRBJ1-5, with 9 bases lining up with TRBD1. The CDR3 totals 14 residues. The J segment lost 4 bases and the V segment lost 6 bases, leaving 4 bases of the junction unmatched. The CDR3 spells CASRGQGRNQPQHF. The CDR3 nucleotides are TGTGCCAGCAGGGGACAGGGACGTAATCAGCCCCAGCATTTT.

In this sample, this clonotype turned up a few times. The gene calls are TRBV11-2 and TRBJ2-3, with a weak D call TRBD2 (7 bases). Trimming cost V 4 bases and J 5 bases, with 31 bases left between them. CDR1 is SGHAT and CDR2 is FQNNGV in the germline V gene. The CDR3 is 20 residues long. Written as DNA, the CDR3 is TGTGCCAGCAGCTACCCAGGGGACGGGCGGGGGCGGAGGGGCCGAGATACGCAGTATTTT. Translated, it gives CASSYPGDGRGRRGRDTQYF.

The chain combines TRBV11-2 with TRBJ2-3; 11 positions agree with TRBD2. There are 16 residues in the CDR3. The V and J ends lost 1 base and 6 bases, in that order; junction bases with no gene match: 6. CDR1 is SGHAT and CDR2 is FQNNGV in the germline V gene. The CDR3 is CASSLGVGLAADTQYF. The CDR3 DNA follows: TGTGCCAGCAGCTTAGGTGTGGGACTAGCGGCCGATACGCAGTATTTT.

The V and J genes are TRBV6-5 and TRBJ2-2; tentatively, D is TRBD1 (5 bases). CDR3 size: 16 residues. The germline CDR1 and CDR2 sequences are MNHEY and SVGAGI. With 4 bases removed from V and 0 bases from J, the gap between germline ends came to 12 bases. Here the CDR3 reads CASSSPGRANTGELFF. The CDR3 DNA sequence: TGTGCCAGCAGTTCCCCGGGCAGGGCGAACACCGGGGAGCTGTTTTTT.

The gene calls are TRBV7-2 and TRBJ2-7; D is perhaps TRBD1 or TRBD2 (6 bases each). V shed 0 bases and J shed 3 bases, with 9 bases lying between them. Looked up from germline, CDR1 is SGHTA and CDR2 is FQGNSA. The CDR3 loop spans 14 amino acids. CDR3: CASSLAGGLYEQYF. The CDR3 nucleotides read TGTGCCAGCAGCTTAGCGGGGGGCCTCTACGAGCAGTACTTC.

V usage is TRBV3-1 and J usage is TRBJ2-1, with D possibly matching TRBD2 (6 bases). Deletions cut 0 bases from V and 1 base from J, with 13 bases between. The CDR3 sequence is 17 residues long. CDR1 is LGHDT, CDR2 YNNKEL, per germline (reference sequence). The CDR3 DNA reads TGTGCCAGCAGCCAAGATGGGGCGGGACGGTCCTACAATGAGCAGTTCTTC. Amino acid sequence: CASSQDGAGRSYNEQFF.

This clonotype showed up just a few times. The rearrangement links TRBV6-1 to TRBJ1-6; D remains unclear. Trimming removed 7 bases from V and 0 bases from J, with 13 bases in between. Germline loops: CDR1 MNHNS, CDR2 SASEGT. The CDR3 runs 16 residues. The DNA for the CDR3 is TGTGCCAGCAAGAGTCAGGCTAACTCCTATAATTCACCCCTCCACTTT. Its translation is CASKSQANSYNSPLHF.

The rearrangement joins TRBV20-1 to TRBJ1-1, with D unclear. The CDR3 covers 11 residues. The V and J ends lost 6 bases and 2 bases respectively, with 7 bases between them. CDR1 is DFQATT, CDR2 SNEGSKA, per germline (reference sequence). CDR3 sequence reads: CSAAGNTEAFF. As DNA, the CDR3 is TGCAGTGCCGCAGGAAACACTGAAGCTTTCTTT.

The chain carries TRBV10-3 and TRBJ2-7; 7 nucleotides align to TRBD1. V gave up 2 bases and J gave up 2 bases; unmatched junction bases: 3. CDR1 is ENHRY, CDR2 SYGVKD, per germline. CDR3 length equals 14 residues. CDR3 bases: TGTGCCATCAGTGAGCGGGACAGACCCTACGAGCAGTACTTC. The encoded protein is CAISERDRPYEQYF.

The V gene is TRBV5-1, the J gene TRBJ1-1; 8 bases are a match to TRBD1. The length of the CDR3 is 15 residues. V lost 4 bases, J lost 6 bases, and 11 bases stayed unmatched. Germline lookup yields CDR1 SGHRS and CDR2 YFSETQ. The CDR3 DNA is TGCGCCAGCAGCCGGGACAGGCTTGACATGGCTGAAGCTTTCTTT. It is translated as CASSRDRLDMAEAFF. Using reference TRBV5-1 and TRBJ1-1 for the parts outside the CDR3, the full variable domain is KAGVTQTPRYLIKTRGQQVTLSCSPISGHRSVSWYQQTPGQGLQFLFEYFSETQRNKGNFPGRFSGRQFSNSRSEMNVSTLELGDSALYLCASSRDRLDMAEAFFGQGTRLTVV.

The chain couples TRBV5-1 to TRBJ2-7; 12 nucleotides agree with TRBD1. This CDR3 has 16 residues. Germline values: CDR1 SGHRS, CDR2 YFSETQ. V lost 3 bases, J lost 7 bases, and 11 bases stayed unmatched. CDR3 amino acids: CASSWFPGQGAREQYF. DNA of the CDR3: TGCGCCAGCAGCTGGTTTCCGGGACAGGGGGCGCGGGAGCAGTACTTC.